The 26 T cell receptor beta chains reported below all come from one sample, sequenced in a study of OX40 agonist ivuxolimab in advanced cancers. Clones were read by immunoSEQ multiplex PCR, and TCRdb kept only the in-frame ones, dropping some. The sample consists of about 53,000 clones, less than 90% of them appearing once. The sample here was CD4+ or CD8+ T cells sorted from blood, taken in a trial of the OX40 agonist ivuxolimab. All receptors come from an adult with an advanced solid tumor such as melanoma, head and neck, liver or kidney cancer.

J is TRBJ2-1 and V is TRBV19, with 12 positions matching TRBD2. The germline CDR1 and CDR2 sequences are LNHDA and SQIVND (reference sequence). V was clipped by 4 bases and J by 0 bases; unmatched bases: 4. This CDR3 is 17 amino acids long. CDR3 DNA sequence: TGTGCCAGTAGTACGACTAGCGGGGGTATCTCCTACAATGAGCAGTTCTTC. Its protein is CASSTTSGGISYNEQFF.

The CDR3, as DNA: TGTGCCAGCAGGAGGGACAGGGGCAATCAGCCCCAGCATTTT. This encodes CASRRDRGNQPQHF. The chain carries TRBV6-6 and TRBJ1-5; TRBD1 matches at 9 bases. The germline gives CDR1 MNHNY, CDR2 SVGAGI (reference sequence). CDR3 size: 14 residues. V was pared by 6 bases and J by 2 bases, with 2 bases of the junction left unmatched.

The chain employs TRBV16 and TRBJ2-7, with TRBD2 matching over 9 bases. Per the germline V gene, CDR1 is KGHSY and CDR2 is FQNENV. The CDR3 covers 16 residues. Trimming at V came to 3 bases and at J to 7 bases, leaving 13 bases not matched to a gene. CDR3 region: CASSQTRDPRGGEQYF. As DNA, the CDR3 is TGTGCCAGCAGCCAGACGCGGGATCCGCGGGGGGGGGAGCAGTACTTC.

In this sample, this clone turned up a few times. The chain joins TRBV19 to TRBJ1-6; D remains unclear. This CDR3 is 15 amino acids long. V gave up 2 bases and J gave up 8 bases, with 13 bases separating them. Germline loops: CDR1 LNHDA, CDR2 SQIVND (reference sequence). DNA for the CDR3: TGTGCCAGTAGTATAAGCGACAATTGGGATTCACCCCTCCACTTT. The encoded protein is CASSISDNWDSPLHF.

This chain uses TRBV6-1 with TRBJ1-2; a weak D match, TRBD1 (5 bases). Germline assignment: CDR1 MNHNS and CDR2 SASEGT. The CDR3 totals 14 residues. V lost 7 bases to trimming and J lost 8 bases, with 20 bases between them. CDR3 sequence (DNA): TGTGCCAGCATCATTTTTACCGGGACCTACGGCTACACCTTC. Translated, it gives CASIIFTGTYGYTF.

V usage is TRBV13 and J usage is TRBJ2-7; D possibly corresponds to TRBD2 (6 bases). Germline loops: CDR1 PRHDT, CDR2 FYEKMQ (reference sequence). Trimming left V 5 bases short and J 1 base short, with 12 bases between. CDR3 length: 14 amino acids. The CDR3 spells CASSRGTDSYEQYF. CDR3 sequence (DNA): TGTGCCAGCAGCCGCGGGACGGATTCCTACGAGCAGTACTTC.

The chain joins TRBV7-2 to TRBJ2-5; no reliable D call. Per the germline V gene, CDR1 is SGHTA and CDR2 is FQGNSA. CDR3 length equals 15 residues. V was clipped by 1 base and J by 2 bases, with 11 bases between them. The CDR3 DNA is TGTGCCAGCAGCTTAGGACTTCCCTCTCAAGAGACCCAGTACTTC. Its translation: CASSLGLPSQETQYF.

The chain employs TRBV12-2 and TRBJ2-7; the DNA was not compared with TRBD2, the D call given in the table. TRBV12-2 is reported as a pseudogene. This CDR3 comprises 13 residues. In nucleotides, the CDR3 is TGTGCAAGTCGCCCCACCCTCGGAGAAGAGCAGTACTTC. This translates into CASRPTLGEEQYF.

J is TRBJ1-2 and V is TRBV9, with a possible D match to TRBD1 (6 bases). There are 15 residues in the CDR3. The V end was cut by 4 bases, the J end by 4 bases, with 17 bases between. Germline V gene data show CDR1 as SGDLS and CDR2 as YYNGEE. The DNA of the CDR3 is TGTGCCAGCAGCCCACTTGTGGGGGGCACCTATGGCTACACCTTC. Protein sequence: CASSPLVGGTYGYTF.

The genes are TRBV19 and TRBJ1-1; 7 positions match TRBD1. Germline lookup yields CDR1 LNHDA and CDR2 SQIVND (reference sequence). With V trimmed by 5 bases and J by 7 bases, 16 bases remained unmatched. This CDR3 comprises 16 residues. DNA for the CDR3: TGTGCCAGTAGTTCACTCGCCGGGACAGAGTCTGGTGAAGCTTTCTTT. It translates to CASSSLAGTESGEAFF.

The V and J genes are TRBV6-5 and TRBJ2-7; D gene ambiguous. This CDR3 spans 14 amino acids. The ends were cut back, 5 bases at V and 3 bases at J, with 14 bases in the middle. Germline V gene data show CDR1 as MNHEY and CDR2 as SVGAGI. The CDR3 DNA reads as TGTGCCAGCAGTGTCGGTACAGCTGGCTACGAGCAGTACTTC. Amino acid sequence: CASSVGTAGYEQYF.

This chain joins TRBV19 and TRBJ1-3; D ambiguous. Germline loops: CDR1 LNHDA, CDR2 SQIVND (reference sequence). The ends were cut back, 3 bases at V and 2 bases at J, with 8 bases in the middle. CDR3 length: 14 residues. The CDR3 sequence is CASSMEGTGNTIYF. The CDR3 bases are TGTGCCAGTAGTATGGAAGGGACTGGAAACACCATATATTTT.

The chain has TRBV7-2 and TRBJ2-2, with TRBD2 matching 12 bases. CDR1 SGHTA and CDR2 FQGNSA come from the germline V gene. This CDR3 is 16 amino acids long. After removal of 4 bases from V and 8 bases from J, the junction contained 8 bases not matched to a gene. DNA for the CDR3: TGTGCCAGCAGCTCCAGGACTAGCGGGACTGCGGGGGAGCTGTTTTTT. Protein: CASSSRTSGTAGELFF.

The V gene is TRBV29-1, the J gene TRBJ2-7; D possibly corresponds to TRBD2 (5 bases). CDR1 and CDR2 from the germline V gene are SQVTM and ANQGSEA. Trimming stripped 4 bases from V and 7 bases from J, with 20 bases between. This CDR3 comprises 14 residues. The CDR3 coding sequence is TGCAGCGTTGTATCGCCGGTTGAAGCGGATGAGCAGTACTTC. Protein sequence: CSVVSPVEADEQYF.

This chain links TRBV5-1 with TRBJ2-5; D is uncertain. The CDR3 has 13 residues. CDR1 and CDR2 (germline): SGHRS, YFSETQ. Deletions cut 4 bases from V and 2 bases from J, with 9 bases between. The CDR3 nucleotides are TGCGCCAGCAGCACCCAACCGCAAGAGACCCAGTACTTC. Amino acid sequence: CASSTQPQETQYF. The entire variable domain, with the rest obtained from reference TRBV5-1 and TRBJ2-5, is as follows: KAGVTQTPRYLIKTRGQQVTLSCSPISGHRSVSWYQQTPGQGLQFLFEYFSETQRNKGNFPGRFSGRQFSNSRSEMNVSTLELGDSALYLCASSTQPQETQYFGPGTRLLVL.

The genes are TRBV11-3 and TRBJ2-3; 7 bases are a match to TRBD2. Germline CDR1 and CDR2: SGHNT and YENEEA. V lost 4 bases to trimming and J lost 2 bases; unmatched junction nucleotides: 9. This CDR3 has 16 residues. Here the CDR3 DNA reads TGTGCCAGCAGCTCAGGAAAGGGACTATACACAGATACGCAGTATTTT. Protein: CASSSGKGLYTDTQYF.

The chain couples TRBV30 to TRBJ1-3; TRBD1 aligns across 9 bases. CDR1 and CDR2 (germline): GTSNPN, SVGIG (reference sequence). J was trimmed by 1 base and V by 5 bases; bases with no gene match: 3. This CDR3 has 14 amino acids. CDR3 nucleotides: TGTGCCTGGGGGACAGGGTTGTCTGGAAACACCATATATTTT. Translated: CAWGTGLSGNTIYF.

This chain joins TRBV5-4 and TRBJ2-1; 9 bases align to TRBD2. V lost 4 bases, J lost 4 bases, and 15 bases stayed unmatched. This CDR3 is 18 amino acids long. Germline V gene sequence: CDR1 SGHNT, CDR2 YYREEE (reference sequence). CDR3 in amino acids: CASSRISGLALSYNEQFF. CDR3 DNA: TGTGCCAGCAGCCGAATTTCGGGACTAGCCCTATCGTACAATGAGCAGTTCTTC.

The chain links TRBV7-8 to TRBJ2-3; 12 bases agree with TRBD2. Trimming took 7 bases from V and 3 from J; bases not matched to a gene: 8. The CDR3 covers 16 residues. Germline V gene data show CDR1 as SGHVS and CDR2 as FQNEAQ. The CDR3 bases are TGTGCCAGCAACCCAGGACTAGCGGGGTCGACAGATACGCAGTATTTT. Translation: CASNPGLAGSTDTQYF.

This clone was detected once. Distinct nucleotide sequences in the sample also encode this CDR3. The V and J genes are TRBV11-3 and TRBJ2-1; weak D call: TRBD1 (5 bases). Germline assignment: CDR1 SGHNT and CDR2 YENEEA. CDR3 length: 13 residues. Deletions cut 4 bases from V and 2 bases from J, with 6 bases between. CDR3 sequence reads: CASSSTAYNEQFF. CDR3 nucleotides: TGTGCCAGCAGCTCGACAGCCTACAATGAGCAGTTCTTC.

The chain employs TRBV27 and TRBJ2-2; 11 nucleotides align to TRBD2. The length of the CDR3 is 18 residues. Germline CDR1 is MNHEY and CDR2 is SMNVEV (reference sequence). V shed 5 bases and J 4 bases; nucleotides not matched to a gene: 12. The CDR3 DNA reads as TGTGCCAGCAGTCCGGGACTAGCGGAAACCTCCTTCACCGGGGAGCTGTTTTTT. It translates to CASSPGLAETSFTGELFF.

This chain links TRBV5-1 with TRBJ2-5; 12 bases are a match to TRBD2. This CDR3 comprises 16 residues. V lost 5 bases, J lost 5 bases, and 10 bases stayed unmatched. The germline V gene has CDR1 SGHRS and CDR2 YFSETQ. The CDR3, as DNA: TGCGCCAGCAGTCCCCAACTAGCGGGAGGAGGGGAGACCCAGTACTTC. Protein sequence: CASSPQLAGGGETQYF. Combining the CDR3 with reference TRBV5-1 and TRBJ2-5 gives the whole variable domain KAGVTQTPRYLIKTRGQQVTLSCSPISGHRSVSWYQQTPGQGLQFLFEYFSETQRNKGNFPGRFSGRQFSNSRSEMNVSTLELGDSALYLCASSPQLAGGGETQYFGPGTRLLVL.

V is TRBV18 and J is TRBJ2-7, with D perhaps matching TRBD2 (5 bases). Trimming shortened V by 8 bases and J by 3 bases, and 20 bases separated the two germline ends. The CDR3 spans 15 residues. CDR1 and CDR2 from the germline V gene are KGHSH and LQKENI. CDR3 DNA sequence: TGTGCCAGCCAACTTTCGAGGGCGAGTGTCTACGAGCAGTACTTC. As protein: CASQLSRASVYEQYF.

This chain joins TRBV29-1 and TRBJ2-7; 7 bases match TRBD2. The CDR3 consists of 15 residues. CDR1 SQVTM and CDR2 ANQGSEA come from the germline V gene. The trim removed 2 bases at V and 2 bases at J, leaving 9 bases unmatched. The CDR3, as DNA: TGCAGCGTTGAATTATCAGGGACTATAACCTACGAGCAGTACTTC. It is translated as CSVELSGTITYEQYF.

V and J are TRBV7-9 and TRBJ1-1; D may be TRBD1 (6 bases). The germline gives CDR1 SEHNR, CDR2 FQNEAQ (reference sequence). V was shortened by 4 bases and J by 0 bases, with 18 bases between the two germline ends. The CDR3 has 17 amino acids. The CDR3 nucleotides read TGTGCCAGCAGCTCTAGCGTGGACAGACCGATGAACACTGAAGCTTTCTTT. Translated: CASSSSVDRPMNTEAFF.

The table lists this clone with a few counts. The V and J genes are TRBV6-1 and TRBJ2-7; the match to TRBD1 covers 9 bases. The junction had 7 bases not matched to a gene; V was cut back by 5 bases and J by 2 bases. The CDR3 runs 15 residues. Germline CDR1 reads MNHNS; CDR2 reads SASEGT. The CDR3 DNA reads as TGTGCCAGCAGTCCTACAGGGGGCAGAACCTACGAGCAGTACTTC. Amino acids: CASSPTGGRTYEQYF.